This T cell receptor (beta chain) originates from a study of T cells after yellow fever vaccination (dated by TCRdb to the late 2010s). General notes on the study: Libraries from fractions with low cell numbers were prepared with the SMART-Seq v4 Ultra Low Input RNA kit. Bulk TCR alpha and beta repertoires were sequenced longitudinally to track T-cell clones before and after primary and booster YFV17D yellow fever vaccination. Two healthy male donors, one aged 18 to 30 and one aged 30 to 40 years, made up the cohort. Blood samples were taken at several timepoints before and after primary and secondary immunization, and bulk PBMC replicates and cell subsets were isolated. Results and caveats for the whole study, not just this receptor: Compared with the primary T-cell response, the secondary T-cell response was weaker but faster, peaking on day 5 rather than day 15. Because only a couple of donors were included in the study, the extent to which the findings can be generalized is limited. Most clones expanded after primary vaccination (about 96% of CD4 and roughly 90% of CD8) were re-detected after the booster, suggesting that broad memory maintenance occurred. A small fraction of clonotypes showed up in both the CD4 and CD8 compartments, probably as a result of convergent recombination. Computational filtering was required because FACS-sorted repertoires could contain abundant contaminating clonotypes from the bulk population.

TCR cDNA was synthesized by 5'RACE template switching, through which a universal primer site and unique molecular identifiers were introduced. Priming of cDNA synthesis was performed from both the TCR alpha and TCR beta constant segments. Libraries were amplified in two PCR steps, with sample barcodes and sequencing adapters added in the second step. Sequencing of libraries was performed on Illumina HiSeq 2500 (2x100 bp) or NovaSeq (2x150 bp). The original pipeline was this. MIGEC was used to demultiplex reads and collapse the reads into UMI consensus sequences, and MiXCR was used for V(D)J alignment. Vaccine-responding clonotypes were identified with edgeR using replicate PBMC samples, with FDR below 0.01 and a log2 fold change above 5 up to day 15 being required. Each bulk clonotype received a CD4 or CD8 identity based on whether the sequenced CD4 or CD8 repertoire contained that clonotype at higher abundance. Clonotypes enriched at least 10-fold in dextramer-positive versus dextramer-negative fractions were classed as NS4B-specific, and CD4-biased clonotypes were left out. TCRdb reanalyzed the raw reads on its own, using fastp at Q25 for trimming and MiXCR for clone calling, and kept in-frame beta chains. A single entry per CDR3 protein holds the most common genes and DNA from its merged rows. In this record, the V and J calls reflect TCRdb's handling and not the investigators' own analysis. Here the sample has fewer than 100,000 distinct CDR3 sequences; roughly 9% occur a single time. The ten largest clones represent roughly 17% of the sample.

This clonotype was counted a few times. It has no much larger one-base neighbor in the sample; base qualities were not kept. The treatment or condition label here, explained by the study, means: live attenuated yellow fever vaccine strain. PBMCs were isolated from peripheral blood using a standard Ficoll-Paque protocol. With anti-CD3 and anti-CD8 staining plus a dextramer loaded with the yellow fever NS4B epitope peptide, the researchers sorted epitope-specific CD8 T cells. TriZol was used to extract RNA from bulk PBMCs, CD4 and CD8 fractions, and dextramer-positive and dextramer-negative fractions. The CDR3 spans 15 residues, from the cysteine through the phenylalanine. The CDR3 DNA has 45 bases and is translated from base 1. The germline V gene supplies CDR1 SGHRS and CDR2 YFSETQ. Relative to germline, V is missing 3 bases and J is missing 4 bases, with 8 bases of the junction outside any gene match.

This TCR was recovered from a man in his late teens or twenties who received the YFV17D yellow fever vaccine. The specimen was CD8+ T cells not binding an NS4B(214-222) dextramer, sorted from PBMCs, collected less than 16 days after the first yellow fever vaccination. The sample's cell subset or site, from its label and the paper: NS4B epitope dextramer-negative CD8 T cells. Recombination linked TRBV5-1 to TRBJ1-1; the junction holds 8 bases that match TRBD1. The DNA sequence reads TGCGCCAGCAGCTGGGCAGGGGGCTTGGGCACTGAAGCTTTCTTT. Translated, it reads CASSWAGGLGTEAFF.